The rows below give T cell receptor beta chains drawn from one sample of a study of blood T cell repertoires in COVID-19. The repertoire was sequenced with immunoSEQ multiplex PCR; TCRdb's copy has only in-frame clones and lacks some. Here the sample spans 250,000 to 300,000 clones, 75% to 90% being singletons. The specimen sequenced was PBMCs or T cells enriched from blood (not recorded which). These receptors all come from a woman aged 45-60 years who had recovered from COVID-19. The CDR3 runs from the conserved cysteine through the conserved F or W. D genes are given only for firm matches.

d_call v_call cdr3_aa
TRBD2 TRBV3-1/TRBV3-2 CASSQDRAGGPPSTDTQYF
- TRBV4-2 CASSQDYTLTGQLVSFF
- TRBV2 CASSDLSGNTIYF
TRBD2 TRBV5-1 CASTLLSSGGNEQFF
TRBD2 TRBV5-8 CASSLAGLAFYEQYF
TRBD2 TRBV5-1 CASSPRLAGGERNTGELFF
- TRBV5-6 CASSLRQGGRVAEQYF
TRBD2 TRBV6-5 CASSFSGSFETQYF
- TRBV7-2 CASSLTLSRQTEAFF
- TRBV5-5 CASSSQSTDTQYF
TRBD2 TRBV7-8 CASSTGLAGVVNEQFF
TRBD1 TRBV28 CASSGGDRGSYEQYF
- TRBV30 CAWQPAAAYGYTF
TRBD1 TRBV11-2 CASSFARGRGTEAFF
TRBD1 TRBV3-1/TRBV3-2 CASAPLTGAGNTIYF
- TRBV14 CASSKSGAKNIQYF
TRBD2 TRBV10-3 CAIRNSGSSYNEQFF
- TRBV30 CACYKGVGYNEQFF
TRBD1 TRBV3-1/TRBV3-2 CASSRNPTGGYGYTF
- TRBV5-1 CASSFFSGETQYF